This record looks at one T cell receptor beta chain sequence and its context. Its antigen is not known. Reverse transcribing all isolated RNA meant expressed TCRB transcripts were sequenced. Libraries were prepared by immunoSEQ multiplex PCR; TCRdb keeps only in-frame clonotypes and omits some of them. The sample has roughly 160,000 clones, approximately 7.8% seen once. The CDR3 is made up of 12 amino acids. The germline V gene has CDR1 MDHEN and CDR2 SYDVKM. V lost 11 bases to trimming and J lost 2 bases; unmatched junction nucleotides: 6. These data are taken from a study of beta chain features in type 1 diabetes. Study-level information: No age, gender or cell yield differences were seen between patients and healthy donors.

Findings and caveats of the study: VDJ junctions from type 1 diabetes patients carried fewer insertions and larger deletions. Shortening that was moderate but significant affected the TCRB CDR3s of Type 1 diabetes patients in all four CD4+ subsets.

Sequencing input: central memory CD4+ T cells from blood. The receptor's source is a woman between 40 and 50 years old with type 1 diabetes. The V and J genes are TRBV28 and TRBJ2-7, with 7 bases matching TRBD1. CDR3 amino acids: CASWDSTYEQYF. Written as DNA, the CDR3 is TGTGCCTCCTGGGACAGTACCTACGAGCAGTACTTC. Together with reference TRBV28 and TRBJ2-7, the CDR3 gives the full variable domain: DVKVTQSSRYLVKRTGEKVFLECVQDMDHENMFWYRQDPGLGLRLIYFSYDVKMKEKGDIPEGYSVSREKKERFSLILESASTNQTSMYLCASWDSTYEQYFGPGTRLTVT.